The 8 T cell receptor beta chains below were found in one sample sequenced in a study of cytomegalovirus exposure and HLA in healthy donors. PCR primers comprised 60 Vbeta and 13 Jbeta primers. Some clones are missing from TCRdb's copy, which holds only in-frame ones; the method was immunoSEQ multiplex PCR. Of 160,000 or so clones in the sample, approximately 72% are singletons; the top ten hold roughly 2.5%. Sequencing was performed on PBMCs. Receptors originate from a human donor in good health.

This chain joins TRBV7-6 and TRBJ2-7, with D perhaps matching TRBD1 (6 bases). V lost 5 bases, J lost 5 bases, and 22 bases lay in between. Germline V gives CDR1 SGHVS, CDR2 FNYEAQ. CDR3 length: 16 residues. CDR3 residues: CASSPTVGAEGNEQYF. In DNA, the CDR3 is TGTGCCAGCAGCCCGACGGTGGGGGCCGAGGGGAACGAGCAGTACTTC.

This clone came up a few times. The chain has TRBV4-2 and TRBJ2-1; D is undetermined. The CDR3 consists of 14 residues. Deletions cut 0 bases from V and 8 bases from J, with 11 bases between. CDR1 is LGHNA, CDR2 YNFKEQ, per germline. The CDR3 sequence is CASSQEISTDEQFF. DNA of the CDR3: TGTGCCAGCAGCCAAGAAATTAGCACCGATGAGCAGTTCTTC.

CDR3 region: CASSFQGTEETQYF. In nucleotides, the CDR3 is TGTGCCAGCAGCTTCCAGGGGACAGAAGAGACCCAGTACTTC. The chain uses TRBV11-2 and TRBJ2-5, with 7 positions matching TRBD1. Germline CDR1 reads SGHAT; CDR2 reads FQNNGV. The CDR3 is made up of 14 amino acids. J was trimmed by 3 bases and V by 3 bases; bases with no gene match: 4.

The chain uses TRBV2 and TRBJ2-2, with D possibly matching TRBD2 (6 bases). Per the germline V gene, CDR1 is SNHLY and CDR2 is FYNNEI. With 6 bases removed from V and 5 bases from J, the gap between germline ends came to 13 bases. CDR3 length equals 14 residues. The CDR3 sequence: CASRAGLQTGELFF. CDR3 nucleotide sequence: TGTGCCAGCAGGGCGGGACTTCAGACCGGGGAGCTGTTTTTT. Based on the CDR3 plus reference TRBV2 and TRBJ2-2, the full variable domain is EPEVTQTPSHQVTQMGQEVILRCVPISNHLYFYWYRQILGQKVEFLVSFYNNEISEKSEIFDDQFSVERPDGSNFTLKIRSTKLEDSAMYFCASRAGLQTGELFFGEGSRLTVL.

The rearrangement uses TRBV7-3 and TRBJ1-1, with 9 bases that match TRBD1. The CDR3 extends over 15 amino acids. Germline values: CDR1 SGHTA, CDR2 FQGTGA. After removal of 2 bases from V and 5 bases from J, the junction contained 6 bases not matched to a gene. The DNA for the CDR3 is TGTGCCAGCAGCTTACGGGGACAGGGAGGAACTGAAGCTTTCTTT. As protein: CASSLRGQGGTEAFF.

CDR3 in amino acids: CASSYSTDGGNEQFF. Written as DNA, the CDR3 is TGTGCCAGCAGTTACTCGACGGACGGGGGTAATGAGCAGTTCTTC. This sequence joins TRBV6-5 and TRBJ2-1, with D perhaps TRBD2 (6 bases). Germline assignment: CDR1 MNHEY and CDR2 SVGAGI. This CDR3 has 15 residues. Between the trimmed V and J ends, which lost 0 bases and 7 bases, there was a span of 13 bases.

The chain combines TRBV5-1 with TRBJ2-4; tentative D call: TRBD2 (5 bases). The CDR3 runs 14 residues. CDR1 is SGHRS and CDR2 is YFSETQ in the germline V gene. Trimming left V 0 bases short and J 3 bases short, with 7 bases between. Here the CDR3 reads CASSLAGNKNIQYF. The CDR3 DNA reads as TGCGCCAGCAGCTTGGCGGGGAACAAAAACATTCAGTACTTC.

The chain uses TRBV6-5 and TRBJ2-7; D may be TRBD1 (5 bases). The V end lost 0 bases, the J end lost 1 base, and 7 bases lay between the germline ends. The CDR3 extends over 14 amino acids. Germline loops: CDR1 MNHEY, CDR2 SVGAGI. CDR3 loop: CASSYSAGSYEQYF. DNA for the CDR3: TGTGCCAGCAGTTACTCTGCAGGGTCCTACGAGCAGTACTTC.